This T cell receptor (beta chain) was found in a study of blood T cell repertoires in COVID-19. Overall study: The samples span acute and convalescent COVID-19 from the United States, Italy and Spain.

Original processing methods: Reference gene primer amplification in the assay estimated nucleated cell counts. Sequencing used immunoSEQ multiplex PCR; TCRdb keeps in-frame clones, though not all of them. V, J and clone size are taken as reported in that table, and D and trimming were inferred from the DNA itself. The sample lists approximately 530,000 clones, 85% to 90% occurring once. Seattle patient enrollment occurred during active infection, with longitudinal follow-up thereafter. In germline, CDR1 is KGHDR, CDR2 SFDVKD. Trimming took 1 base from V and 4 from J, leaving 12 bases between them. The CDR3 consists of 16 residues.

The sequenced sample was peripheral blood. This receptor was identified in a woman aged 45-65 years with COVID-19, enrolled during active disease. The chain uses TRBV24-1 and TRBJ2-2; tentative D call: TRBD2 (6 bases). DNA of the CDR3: TGTGCCACCAGTGATTTTACGGGAGCCGGCACCGGGGAGCTGTTTTTT. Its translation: CATSDFTGAGTGELFF.